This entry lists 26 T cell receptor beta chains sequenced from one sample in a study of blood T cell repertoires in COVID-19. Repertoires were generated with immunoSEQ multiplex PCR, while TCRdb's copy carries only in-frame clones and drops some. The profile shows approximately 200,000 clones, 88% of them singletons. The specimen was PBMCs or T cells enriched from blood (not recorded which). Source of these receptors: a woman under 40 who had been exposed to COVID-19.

CDR3 in amino acids: CASSQPGLNTEAFF. CDR3 DNA sequence: TGTGCCAGCAGCCAACCAGGTTTGAACACTGAAGCTTTCTTT. This chain uses TRBV14 with TRBJ1-1, with D uncertain. V was clipped by 2 bases and J by 0 bases, with 7 bases between them. The CDR3 spans 14 residues. Germline V gives CDR1 SGHDN, CDR2 FVKESK.

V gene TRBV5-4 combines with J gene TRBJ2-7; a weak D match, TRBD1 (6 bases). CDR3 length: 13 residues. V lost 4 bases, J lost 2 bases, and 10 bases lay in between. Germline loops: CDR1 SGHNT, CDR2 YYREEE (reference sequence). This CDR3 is CASSQGLAYEQYF. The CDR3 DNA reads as TGTGCCAGCAGCCAGGGGTTAGCCTACGAGCAGTACTTC.

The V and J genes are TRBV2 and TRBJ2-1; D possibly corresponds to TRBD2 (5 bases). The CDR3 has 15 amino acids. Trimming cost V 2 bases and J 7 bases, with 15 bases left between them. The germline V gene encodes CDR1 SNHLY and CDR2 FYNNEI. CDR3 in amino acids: CASSERRWAGNEQFF. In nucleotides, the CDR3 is TGTGCCAGCAGTGAAAGGAGGTGGGCCGGGAATGAGCAGTTCTTC.

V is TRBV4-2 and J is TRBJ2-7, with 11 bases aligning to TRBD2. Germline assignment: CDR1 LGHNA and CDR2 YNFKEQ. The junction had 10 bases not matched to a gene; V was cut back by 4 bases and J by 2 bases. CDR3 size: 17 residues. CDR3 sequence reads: CASSPGASGRKAYEQYF. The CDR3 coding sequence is TGTGCCAGCAGCCCGGGCGCTAGCGGGAGGAAGGCCTACGAGCAGTACTTC.

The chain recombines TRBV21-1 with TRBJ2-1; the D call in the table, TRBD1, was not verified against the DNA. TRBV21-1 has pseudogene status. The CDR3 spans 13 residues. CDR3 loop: CASIGTQGGSWFF. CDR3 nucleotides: TGTGCCAGCATCGGTACCCAGGGGGGCTCTTGGTTCTTC.

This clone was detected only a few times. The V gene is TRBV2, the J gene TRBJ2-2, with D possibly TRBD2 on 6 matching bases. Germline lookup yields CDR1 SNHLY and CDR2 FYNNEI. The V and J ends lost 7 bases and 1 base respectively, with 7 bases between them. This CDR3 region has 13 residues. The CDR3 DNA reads TGTGCCAGCAACGGGGGGAACACCGGGGAGCTGTTTTTT. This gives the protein CASNGGNTGELFF.

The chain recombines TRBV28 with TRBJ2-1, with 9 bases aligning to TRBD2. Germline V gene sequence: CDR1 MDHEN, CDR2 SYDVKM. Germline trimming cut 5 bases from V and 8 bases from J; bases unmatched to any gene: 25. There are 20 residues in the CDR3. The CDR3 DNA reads TGTGCCAGCAGTCTCGGCTGGCGAAAGATAGCGGGACTAGCTTTCCATGAGCAGTTCTTC. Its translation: CASSLGWRKIAGLAFHEQFF.

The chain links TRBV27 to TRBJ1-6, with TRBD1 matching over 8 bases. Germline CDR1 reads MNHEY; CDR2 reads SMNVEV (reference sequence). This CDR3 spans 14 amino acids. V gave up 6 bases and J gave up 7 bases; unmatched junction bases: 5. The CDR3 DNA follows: TGTGCCAGCAGGCAGGGGGCGGAAAATTCACCCCTCCACTTT. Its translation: CASRQGAENSPLHF.

The CDR3 DNA sequence: TGTGCCAGCGGACACAGGGGCCCGGGGGCTGAAGCTTTCTTT. Protein sequence: CASGHRGPGAEAFF. The chain employs TRBV14 and TRBJ1-1; 7 bases map to TRBD1. The CDR3 spans 14 residues. Unmatched junction bases numbered 12, after V lost 8 bases and J lost 6 bases. Germline V CDR1 and CDR2: SGHDN, FVKESK.

CDR3 sequence reads: CASSSWVAGYNEQFF. DNA of the CDR3: TGTGCCAGCAGCTCGTGGGTAGCGGGCTACAATGAGCAGTTCTTC. The chain combines TRBV7-2 with TRBJ2-1; TRBD2 matches 7 bases. The CDR3 loop spans 15 amino acids. In germline, CDR1 is SGHTA, CDR2 FQGNSA. The V gene end was trimmed by 4 bases and the J gene end by 3 bases; junction bases not matched to a gene: 6.

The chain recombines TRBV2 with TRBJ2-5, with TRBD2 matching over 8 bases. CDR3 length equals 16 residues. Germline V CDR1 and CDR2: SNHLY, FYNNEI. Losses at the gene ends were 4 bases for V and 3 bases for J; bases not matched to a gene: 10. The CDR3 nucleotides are TGTGCCAGCAGTGGCGAGGGACTAGGACATGAAGAGACCCAGTACTTC. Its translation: CASSGEGLGHEETQYF. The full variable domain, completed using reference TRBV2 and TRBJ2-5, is EPEVTQTPSHQVTQMGQEVILRCVPISNHLYFYWYRQILGQKVEFLVSFYNNEISEKSEIFDDQFSVERPDGSNFTLKIRSTKLEDSAMYFCASSGEGLGHEETQYFGPGTRLLVL.

CDR3 residues: CAISADTEAFF. The DNA of the CDR3 is TGTGCCATCAGTGCTGACACTGAAGCTTTCTTT. This chain links TRBV10-3 with TRBJ1-1, with no clear D. V lost 4 bases to trimming and J lost 3 bases, with 3 bases between them. CDR1 and CDR2 from the germline V gene are ENHRY and SYGVKD. The CDR3 has 11 residues.

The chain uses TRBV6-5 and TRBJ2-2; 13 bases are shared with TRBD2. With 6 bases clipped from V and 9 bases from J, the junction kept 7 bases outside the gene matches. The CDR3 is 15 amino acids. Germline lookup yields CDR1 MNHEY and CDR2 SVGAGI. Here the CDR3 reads CASSLGTSGKRELFF. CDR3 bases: TGTGCCAGCAGCCTAGGGACTAGCGGGAAACGGGAGCTGTTTTTT.

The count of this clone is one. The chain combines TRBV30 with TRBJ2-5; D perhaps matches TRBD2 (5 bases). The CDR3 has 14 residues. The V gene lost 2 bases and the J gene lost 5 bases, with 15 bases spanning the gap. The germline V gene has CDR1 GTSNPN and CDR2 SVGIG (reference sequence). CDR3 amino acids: CAWSQVGGGETQYF. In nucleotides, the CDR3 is TGTGCCTGGAGTCAGGTAGGCGGCGGGGAGACCCAGTACTTC.

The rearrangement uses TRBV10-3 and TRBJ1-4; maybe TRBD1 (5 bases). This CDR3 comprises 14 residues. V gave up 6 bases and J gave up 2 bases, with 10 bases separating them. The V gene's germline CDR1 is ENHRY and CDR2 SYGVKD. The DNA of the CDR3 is TGTGCCATCAGCCAGGGTGGGACTAATGAAAAACTGTTTTTT. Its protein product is CAISQGGTNEKLFF.

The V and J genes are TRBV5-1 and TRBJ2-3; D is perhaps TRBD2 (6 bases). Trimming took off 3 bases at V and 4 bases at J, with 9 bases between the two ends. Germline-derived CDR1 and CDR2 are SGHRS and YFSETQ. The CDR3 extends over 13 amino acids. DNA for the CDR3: TGCGCCAGCAGCTCCGGGACTTCAGATACGCAGTATTTT. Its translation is CASSSGTSDTQYF.

DNA for the CDR3: TGCGCCAGCAGTTTAGGGGTTTATGAAAAACTGTTTTTT. It specifies CASSLGVYEKLFF. The rearrangement joins TRBV5-1 to TRBJ1-4; D possibly corresponds to TRBD1 (5 bases). The V gene lost 5 bases and the J gene lost 6 bases, with 11 bases spanning the gap. CDR1 is SGHRS and CDR2 is YFSETQ in the germline V gene. The CDR3 covers 13 residues.

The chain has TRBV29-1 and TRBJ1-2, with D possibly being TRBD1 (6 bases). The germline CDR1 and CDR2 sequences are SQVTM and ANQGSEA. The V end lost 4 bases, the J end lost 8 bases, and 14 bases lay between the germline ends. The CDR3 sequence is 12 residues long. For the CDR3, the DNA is TGCAGCGTTGCTCTGGGGGCGCCGGGCTACACCTTC. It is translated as CSVALGAPGYTF.

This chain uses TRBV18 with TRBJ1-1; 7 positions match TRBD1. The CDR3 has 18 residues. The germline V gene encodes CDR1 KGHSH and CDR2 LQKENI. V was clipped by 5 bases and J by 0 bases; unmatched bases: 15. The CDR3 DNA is TGTGCCAGCTCAAACGACAGGGAACGGCTAATGATGAACACTGAAGCTTTCTTT. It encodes CASSNDRERLMMNTEAFF. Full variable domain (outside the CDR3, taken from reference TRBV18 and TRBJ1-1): NAGVMQNPRHLVRRRGQEARLRCSPMKGHSHVYWYRQLPEEGLKFMVYLQKENIIDESGMPKERFSAEFPKEGPSILRIQQVVRGDSAAYFCASSNDRERLMMNTEAFFGQGTRLTVV.

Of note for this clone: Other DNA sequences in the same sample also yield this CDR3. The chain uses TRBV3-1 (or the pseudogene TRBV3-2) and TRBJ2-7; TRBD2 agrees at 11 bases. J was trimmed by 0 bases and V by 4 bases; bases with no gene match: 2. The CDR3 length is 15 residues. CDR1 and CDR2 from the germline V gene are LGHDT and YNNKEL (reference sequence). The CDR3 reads CASSRGTSGSYEQYF. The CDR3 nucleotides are TGTGCCAGCAGCCGAGGGACTAGCGGCTCCTACGAGCAGTACTTC.

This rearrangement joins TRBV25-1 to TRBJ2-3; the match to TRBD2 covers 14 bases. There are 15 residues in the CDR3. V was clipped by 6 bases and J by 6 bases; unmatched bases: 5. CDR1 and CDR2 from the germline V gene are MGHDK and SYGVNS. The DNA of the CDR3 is TGTGCCAGCAGGACTAGCGGGAGGGCCCTCGATACGCAGTATTTT. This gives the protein CASRTSGRALDTQYF.

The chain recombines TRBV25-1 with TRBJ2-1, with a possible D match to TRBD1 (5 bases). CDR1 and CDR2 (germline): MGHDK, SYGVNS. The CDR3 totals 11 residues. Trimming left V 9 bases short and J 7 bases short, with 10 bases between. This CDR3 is CASSQGNEQFF. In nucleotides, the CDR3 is TGTGCCAGTTCCCAGGGAAATGAGCAGTTCTTC.

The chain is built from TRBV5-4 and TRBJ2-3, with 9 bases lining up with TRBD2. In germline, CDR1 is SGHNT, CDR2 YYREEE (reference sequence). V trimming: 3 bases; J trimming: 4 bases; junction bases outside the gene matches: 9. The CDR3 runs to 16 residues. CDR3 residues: CASSSLAGVSADTQYF. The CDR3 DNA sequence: TGTGCCAGCAGCTCCTTAGCGGGAGTGAGCGCAGATACGCAGTATTTT. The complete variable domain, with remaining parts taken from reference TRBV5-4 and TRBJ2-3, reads ETGVTQSPTHLIKTRGQQVTLRCSSQSGHNTVSWYQQALGQGPQFIFQYYREEENGRGNFPPRFSGLQFPNYSSELNVNALELDDSALYLCASSSLAGVSADTQYFGPGTRLTVL.

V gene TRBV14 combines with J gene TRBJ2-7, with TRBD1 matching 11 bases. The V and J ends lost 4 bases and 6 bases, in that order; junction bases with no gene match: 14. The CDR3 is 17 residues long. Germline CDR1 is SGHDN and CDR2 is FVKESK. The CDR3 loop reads CASSPRDRGFFSIEQYF. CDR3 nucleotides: TGTGCCAGCAGCCCCCGGGACAGGGGGTTTTTTTCGATCGAGCAGTACTTC.

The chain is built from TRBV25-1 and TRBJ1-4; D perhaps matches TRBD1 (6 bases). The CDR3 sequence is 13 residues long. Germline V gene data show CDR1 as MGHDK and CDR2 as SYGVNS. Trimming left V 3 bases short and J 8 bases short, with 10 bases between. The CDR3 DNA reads TGTGCCAGCAGTGAGTCAGGGGAGGAAAAACTGTTTTTT. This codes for CASSESGEEKLFF.

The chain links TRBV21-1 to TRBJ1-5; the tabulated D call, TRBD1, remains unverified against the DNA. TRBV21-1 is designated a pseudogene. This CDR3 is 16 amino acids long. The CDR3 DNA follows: TGTGCCAGCAGCAAAGATGGCAGGGATAGCAATCAGCCCCAGCATTTT. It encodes CASSKDGRDSNQPQHF.